This TCR beta chain is drawn from a study of beta chain features in type 1 diabetes. General study results and limits: The similarity of naive, central memory and Treg TCRB repertoires appeared greater among patients than among healthy donors.

The sample holds a few counts of this clone. Its specificity is not known. TCRB transcripts that were expressed got sequenced, as all of the isolated RNA had been reverse transcribed. Sequenced by immunoSEQ multiplex PCR; TCRdb stores in-frame clones only, minus some. The sample has about 470,000 clones, roughly 30% seen once. The V end lost 9 bases, the J end lost 6 bases, and 18 bases lay between the germline ends. This CDR3 comprises 14 residues. The chain uses TRBV23-1 and TRBJ2-1, with D perhaps matching TRBD1 (5 bases). TRBV23-1 belongs to the ORF category, with a function that is uncertain. What was sequenced was naive CD4+ T cells from blood. This TCR came from a man in his late teens or twenties in good health. The CDR3 loop is CARRQWGRVNEQFF. In nucleotides, the CDR3 is TGCGCCAGAAGGCAATGGGGCCGGGTCAATGAGCAGTTCTTC.